These 2 T cell receptor beta chains were all obtained from the same sample, sequenced in a study of immune cell composition in non-small cell lung cancer. Normal lung was taken at the farthest possible site, at least 3 cm from tumour. Sequencing was performed with immunoSEQ multiplex PCR; in TCRdb, only in-frame clones are kept and a portion is missing. The table shows thousands of clones, with about four fifths occurring only once. What was sequenced was non-adjacent lung tissue. The receptors stem from a human donor with non-small cell lung cancer.

The rearrangement joins TRBV28 to TRBJ2-7; possibly TRBD2 for D (6 bases). The V end was cut by 5 bases, the J end by 3 bases, with 11 bases between. The CDR3 consists of 13 residues. The germline V gene encodes CDR1 MDHEN and CDR2 SYDVKM. In DNA form, the CDR3 reads TGTGCCAGCAGTCCTAGCGCCCACTACGAGCAGTACTTC. This gives the protein CASSPSAHYEQYF.

CDR3 sequence (DNA): TGTGCCAGCAGCCCGTTACAGGGGATCAACTATGGCTACACCTTC. Translating it yields CASSPLQGINYGYTF. J is TRBJ1-2 and V is TRBV14, with TRBD1 matching 7 bases. Trimming at V came to 4 bases and at J to 2 bases, leaving 7 bases not matched to a gene. CDR1 is SGHDN and CDR2 is FVKESK in the germline V gene. CDR3 length: 15 amino acids.